These T cell receptor beta chains were read from a single sample in a study of glioma-infiltrating T cells. TCRdb analysed the multiplex PCR reads with MiXCR anew, one entry per CDR3 protein. Altogether 300,000 to 400,000 distinct CDR3 sequences are present, approximately 42% being singletons, with the ten largest covering 9.5% to 15%. The source material was glioma tissue, nonneoplastic brain tissue, or PBMCs (not recorded which). The source is a human donor with low-grade glioma or glioblastoma, undergoing nonglioma brain surgery, or in good health (not recorded which). Each CDR3 is given with its conserved first and last residue. The order of the fields is D gene, J gene, CDR3 length, V gene, clone size, CDR3 protein, CDR3 DNA. A D gene is named only where the DNA matches it firmly. Clone sizes are given selectively: once, few, many, or a class where the clone is expanded.

D gene: -
J gene: TRBJ2-7
CDR3 length: 11
V gene: TRBV20-1
clone size: many
CDR3 protein: CSAEGIYEQYF
CDR3 DNA: TGCAGTGCCGAAGGGATCTACGAGCAGTACTTC

D gene: TRBD1
J gene: TRBJ2-3
CDR3 length: 13
V gene: TRBV20-1
clone size: few
CDR3 protein: CSARTGGTDTQYF
CDR3 DNA: TGCAGTGCTAGGACAGGGGGCACAGATACGCAGTATTTT

D gene: -
J gene: TRBJ2-7
CDR3 length: 16
V gene: TRBV4-1
clone size: -
CDR3 protein: CASSPPGGGKNYEQYF
CDR3 DNA: TGCGCCAGCAGCCCCCCAGGGGGGGGCAAGAACTACGAGCAGTACTTC

D gene: -
J gene: TRBJ2-2
CDR3 length: 11
V gene: TRBV7-7
clone size: few
CDR3 protein: CASSSDGELFF
CDR3 DNA: TGTGCTAGCAGCAGTGACGGGGAGCTGTTTTTT

D gene: TRBD1
J gene: TRBJ2-7
CDR3 length: 16
V gene: TRBV6-5
clone size: -
CDR3 protein: CASSYSDRARRREQHF
CDR3 DNA: TGTGCCAGCAGTTACTCGGACAGGGCCCGCCGCCGCGAGCAGCACTTC

D gene: -
J gene: TRBJ2-1
CDR3 length: 18
V gene: TRBV7-9
clone size: -
CDR3 protein: CASSPRRGGGSSYNKQFF
CDR3 DNA: TGTGCCAGCAGCCCCCGCAGGGGGGGTGGGAGCTCCTACAATAAGCAGTTCTTC

D gene: -
J gene: TRBJ1-1
CDR3 length: 15
V gene: TRBV7-2
clone size: many
CDR3 protein: CASSLVWGLNTEAFF
CDR3 DNA: TGTGCCAGCAGCTTAGTGTGGGGCTTGAACACTGAAGCTTTCTTT

D gene: TRBD1
J gene: TRBJ1-2
CDR3 length: 15
V gene: TRBV6-6
clone size: few
CDR3 protein: CASSYLPGQGPQYTF
CDR3 DNA: TGTGCCAGCAGTTACCTCCCGGGACAGGGGCCGCAGTACACCTTC

D gene: TRBD2
J gene: TRBJ2-7
CDR3 length: 14
V gene: TRBV20-1
clone size: few
CDR3 protein: CSARDLGGAYEQYF
CDR3 DNA: TGCAGTGCTAGAGATCTGGGAGGGGCCTACGAGCAGTACTTC

D gene: TRBD2
J gene: TRBJ2-7
CDR3 length: 14
V gene: TRBV28
clone size: many
CDR3 protein: CASRGGRDSYEQYF
CDR3 DNA: TGTGCCAGCAGGGGGGGGAGGGATTCGTACGAGCAGTACTTC

D gene: -
J gene: TRBJ1-2
CDR3 length: 14
V gene: TRBV28
clone size: -
CDR3 protein: CAGRPVPDGYGYTF
CDR3 DNA: TGTGCCGGCAGGCCAGTCCCGGACGGCTATGGCTACACCTTC

D gene: -
J gene: TRBJ2-3
CDR3 length: 13
V gene: TRBV28
clone size: -
CDR3 protein: CAIGDGGLYTQYF
CDR3 DNA: TGTGCCATCGGGGACGGAGGCTTATATACGCAGTATTTT

D gene: TRBD1
J gene: TRBJ2-1
CDR3 length: 15
V gene: TRBV28
clone size: many
CDR3 protein: CASSLGTGSYNEQFF
CDR3 DNA: TGTGCCAGCAGTTTGGGGACAGGGTCCTACAATGAGCAGTTCTTC

D gene: -
J gene: TRBJ2-3
CDR3 length: 15
V gene: TRBV11-1
clone size: -
CDR3 protein: CASRSQGRSRDTQYF
CDR3 DNA: TGTGCCAGCAGATCACAAGGACGAAGCAGAGATACGCAGTATTTT

D gene: TRBD1
J gene: TRBJ1-4
CDR3 length: 16
V gene: TRBV12-3/TRBV12-4
clone size: -
CDR3 protein: CASSIKYGTGPRRLFF
CDR3 DNA: TGTGCCAGCAGTATTAAATATGGGACAGGGCCTAGGCGACTGTTTTTT

D gene: TRBD1
J gene: TRBJ1-1
CDR3 length: 15
V gene: TRBV27
clone size: many
CDR3 protein: CASSPAGGGNTEAFF
CDR3 DNA: TGTGCCAGCAGTCCCGCAGGGGGGGGTAACACTGAAGCTTTCTTT

D gene: -
J gene: TRBJ2-1
CDR3 length: 18
V gene: TRBV4-1
clone size: few
CDR3 protein: CASSQPYRGHTRGNEQFF
CDR3 DNA: TGCGCCAGCAGCCAACCGTATCGGGGACACACAAGGGGCAATGAGCAGTTCTTC

D gene: -
J gene: TRBJ2-2
CDR3 length: 13
V gene: TRBV2
clone size: few
CDR3 protein: CASSGQNTGELFF
CDR3 DNA: TGTGCCAGCAGCGGACAGAACACCGGGGAGCTGTTTTTT

D gene: TRBD1
J gene: TRBJ1-5
CDR3 length: 15
V gene: TRBV20-1
clone size: -
CDR3 protein: CSTNLGGGSNQPQHF
CDR3 DNA: TGCAGTACCAATTTAGGGGGCGGGAGCAATCAGCCCCAGCATTTT

D gene: -
J gene: TRBJ2-3
CDR3 length: 14
V gene: TRBV20-1
clone size: -
CDR3 protein: CSATRGRGPDTQYF
CDR3 DNA: TGCAGTGCTACAAGGGGGAGGGGGCCAGATACGCAGTATTTT

D gene: -
J gene: TRBJ2-1
CDR3 length: 14
V gene: TRBV7-3
clone size: -
CDR3 protein: CASSLARGINEQFF
CDR3 DNA: TGTGCCAGCAGTCTGGCCCGGGGAATCAATGAGCAGTTCTTC

D gene: -
J gene: TRBJ2-1
CDR3 length: 16
V gene: TRBV4-3
clone size: -
CDR3 protein: CASSAQRLGVPNEQFF
CDR3 DNA: TGCGCCAGCAGCGCTCAGCGACTAGGCGTCCCCAATGAGCAGTTCTTC

D gene: TRBD2
J gene: TRBJ2-1
CDR3 length: 17
V gene: TRBV4-1
clone size: -
CDR3 protein: CASSPLGLAVDWNEQFF
CDR3 DNA: TGCGCCAGCAGCCCACTGGGACTAGCGGTAGACTGGAATGAGCAGTTCTTC

D gene: -
J gene: TRBJ2-1
CDR3 length: 11
V gene: TRBV20-1
clone size: -
CDR3 protein: CSARRASAQFF
CDR3 DNA: TGCAGTGCTAGAAGGGCGAGTGCGCAGTTCTTC

D gene: TRBD1
J gene: TRBJ1-5
CDR3 length: 14
V gene: TRBV27
clone size: -
CDR3 protein: CASSSATGFQPQHF
CDR3 DNA: TGTGCCAGCAGCTCCGCGACAGGGTTTCAGCCCCAGCATTTT

D gene: -
J gene: TRBJ2-3
CDR3 length: 16
V gene: TRBV15
clone size: many
CDR3 protein: CATSRELTLSTDTQYF
CDR3 DNA: TGTGCCACCAGCAGAGAGTTAACCCTCAGCACAGATACGCAGTATTTT

D gene: -
J gene: TRBJ1-1
CDR3 length: 14
V gene: TRBV19
clone size: -
CDR3 protein: CASTMDRMKTEAFF
CDR3 DNA: TGTGCCAGTACTATGGACAGAATGAAAACTGAAGCTTTCTTT

D gene: TRBD2
J gene: TRBJ2-1
CDR3 length: 19
V gene: TRBV6-2/TRBV6-3
clone size: -
CDR3 protein: CASSYPLLAGGPSHNEQFF
CDR3 DNA: TGTGCCAGCAGTTACCCCCTACTAGCGGGAGGGCCAAGTCACAATGAGCAGTTCTTC

D gene: -
J gene: TRBJ2-5
CDR3 length: 14
V gene: TRBV12-3/TRBV12-4
clone size: once
CDR3 protein: CASTLQLIQETQYF
CDR3 DNA: TGTGCCAGCACTTTGCAACTTATCCAAGAGACCCAGTACTTC

D gene: TRBD1
J gene: TRBJ2-7
CDR3 length: 16
V gene: TRBV25-1
clone size: -
CDR3 protein: CASSDSGQGNAYEQYF
CDR3 DNA: TGTGCCAGCAGTGATTCGGGACAGGGAAACGCTTACGAGCAGTACTTC

D gene: TRBD1
J gene: TRBJ1-4
CDR3 length: 15
V gene: TRBV7-6
clone size: once
CDR3 protein: CASSLAGTGKEKLFF
CDR3 DNA: TGTGCCAGCAGCTTAGCCGGGACAGGGAAAGAAAAACTGTTTTTT

D gene: -
J gene: TRBJ1-4
CDR3 length: 14
V gene: TRBV25-1
clone size: -
CDR3 protein: CASRDRGGNEKLFF
CDR3 DNA: TGTGCCAGCAGAGATCGGGGCGGTAATGAAAAACTGTTTTTT

D gene: -
J gene: TRBJ2-3
CDR3 length: 15
V gene: TRBV28
clone size: many
CDR3 protein: CASNARERSTDTQYF
CDR3 DNA: TGTGCCAGCAACGCCAGGGAGAGGTCCACAGATACGCAGTATTTT

D gene: -
J gene: TRBJ2-2
CDR3 length: 15
V gene: TRBV27
clone size: few
CDR3 protein: CASSPMGLDTGELFF
CDR3 DNA: TGTGCCAGCAGTCCAATGGGGTTAGACACCGGGGAGCTGTTTTTT

D gene: TRBD1
J gene: TRBJ2-3
CDR3 length: 14
V gene: TRBV7-2
clone size: -
CDR3 protein: CASNPTGLTDTQYF
CDR3 DNA: TGTGCCAGCAACCCGACAGGGTTAACAGATACGCAGTATTTT

D gene: -
J gene: TRBJ2-3
CDR3 length: 13
V gene: TRBV30
clone size: -
CDR3 protein: CAWRPTYTDTQYF
CDR3 DNA: TGTGCCTGGAGGCCTACCTATACAGATACGCAGTATTTT

D gene: -
J gene: TRBJ1-1
CDR3 length: 15
V gene: TRBV28
clone size: many
CDR3 protein: CASSLVGGANTEAFF
CDR3 DNA: TGTGCCAGCAGTTTAGTGGGAGGAGCGAACACTGAAGCTTTCTTT

D gene: TRBD1
J gene: TRBJ2-1
CDR3 length: 15
V gene: TRBV4-3
clone size: few
CDR3 protein: CASSQEDRGLDEQFF
CDR3 DNA: TGCGCCAGCAGCCAAGAGGACAGGGGATTAGATGAGCAGTTCTTC

D gene: -
J gene: TRBJ1-5
CDR3 length: 14
V gene: TRBV27
clone size: many
CDR3 protein: CASSLAGSNQPQHF
CDR3 DNA: TGTGCCAGCAGTTTGGCGGGGAGCAATCAGCCCCAGCATTTT

D gene: TRBD1
J gene: TRBJ2-1
CDR3 length: 16
V gene: TRBV19
clone size: -
CDR3 protein: CASSIWSGGPYNEQFF
CDR3 DNA: TGTGCCAGTAGTATATGGTCAGGGGGACCCTACAATGAGCAGTTCTTC

D gene: -
J gene: TRBJ2-7
CDR3 length: 15
V gene: TRBV20-1
clone size: -
CDR3 protein: CSASSLAGKSYEQYF
CDR3 DNA: TGCAGTGCTAGCAGTCTAGCCGGGAAAAGCTACGAGCAGTACTTC

D gene: -
J gene: TRBJ2-2
CDR3 length: 15
V gene: TRBV6-1
clone size: few
CDR3 protein: CASSESTGHTGELFF
CDR3 DNA: TGTGCCAGCAGTGAAAGTACAGGGCATACCGGGGAGCTGTTTTTT

D gene: TRBD2
J gene: TRBJ2-5
CDR3 length: 15
V gene: TRBV28
clone size: -
CDR3 protein: CARSWGLGEQETQYF
CDR3 DNA: TGTGCCCGCAGCTGGGGACTAGGCGAACAAGAGACCCAGTACTTC